Sequencing of this TCR beta chain was carried out in a study of blood T cell repertoires in COVID-19. Study-level background: Sample material is recorded as cDNA or gDNA derived from T cells, B-cell-depleted T cells, or PBMCs.

Study processing details: Scientists estimated how many nucleated cells there were by amplifying reference gene primers. Measured with immunoSEQ multiplex PCR; TCRdb has only the in-frame clones, and not every one. The V and J calls and the clone size are those of that table, but D and trimming were determined from the DNA. There are approximately 290,000 clones in the sample; about 85% occur only once, and about 0.9% lies in the top ten. V trimming: 2 bases; J trimming: 7 bases; junction bases outside the gene matches: 5. CDR1 is SEHNR and CDR2 is FQNEAQ in the germline V gene (reference sequence). CDR3 size: 15 residues.

Sequenced sample: peripheral blood. This chain joins TRBV7-9 and TRBJ2-1; TRBD2 matches at 10 bases. The clonotype comes from a human donor with COVID-19, enrolled during active disease. The donor label of this sample is uncertain. This chain's CDR3 is CASSLLLAGQNEQFF. The CDR3 nucleotides read TGTGCCAGCAGCTTACTACTAGCGGGACAGAATGAGCAGTTCTTC.